A selection of T cell receptor beta chains follows, all from one sample in a study of cytomegalovirus exposure and HLA in healthy donors. Libraries were prepared by immunoSEQ multiplex PCR; TCRdb keeps only in-frame clonotypes and omits some of them. Of more than 90,000 clones in the sample, 88% were seen once. The sample taken for sequencing was PBMCs. The origin of the receptors is a man aged 18-30 years in good health and CMV-seropositive. Each CDR3 is given with its conserved first and last residue. The D gene is left open where the match is weak. Some rows have no size entry. The others give once, few or many, or a class for an expanded clone.

clone_size	j_call	v_call	d_call	cdr3_aa	cdr3_nt
few	TRBJ1-5	TRBV30	.	CAWSKRENQPQHF	TGTGCCTGGAGTAAACGGGAAAATCAGCCCCAGCATTTT
.	TRBJ2-7	TRBV2	.	CASRDWLGEQYF	TGTGCCAGCAGGGACTGGTTGGGCGAGCAGTACTTC
.	TRBJ2-5	TRBV4-2	.	CASSQDRETQYF	TGTGCCAGCAGCCAAGATCGGGAGACCCAGTACTTC
.	TRBJ1-4	TRBV25-1	TRBD1	CASSDKDRENEKLFF	TGTGCCAGCAGTGACAAGGACAGGGAGAATGAAAAACTGTTTTTT
.	TRBJ2-7	TRBV19	.	CASSRDTYEQYF	TGTGCCAGTAGTAGGGACACCTACGAGCAGTACTTC
.	TRBJ1-1	TRBV6-1	.	CASSEETGFTEAFF	TGTGCCAGCAGTGAGGAAACAGGGTTCACTGAAGCTTTCTTT
.	TRBJ1-3	TRBV10-3	.	CAISESWAYSSGNTIYF	TGTGCCATCAGTGAGTCCTGGGCTTACAGCTCTGGAAACACCATATATTTT
.	TRBJ1-1	TRBV5-1	.	CASSLDRQNTEAFF	TGCGCCAGCAGCTTGGACAGACAGAACACTGAAGCTTTCTTT
.	TRBJ1-4	TRBV28	.	CASSLMLQGNGEKLFF	TGTGCCAGCAGTTTGATGTTACAGGGTAACGGTGAAAAACTGTTTTTT
.	TRBJ2-1	TRBV13	.	CASSLRSYNEQFF	TGTGCCAGCAGCTTGAGATCGTACAATGAGCAGTTCTTC
.	TRBJ1-6	TRBV29-1	TRBD1	CSVAGGKNSPLHF	TGCAGCGTGGCAGGGGGAAAGAATTCACCCCTCCACTTT
.	TRBJ2-5	TRBV29-1	TRBD1	CSAAHRGQETQYF	TGCAGCGCCGCTCACAGGGGGCAAGAGACCCAGTACTTC
.	TRBJ2-5	TRBV7-7	.	CASSLGTTGKETQYF	TGTGCTAGCAGCTTAGGCACCACAGGAAAAGAGACCCAGTACTTC
.	TRBJ1-2	TRBV18	.	CASSPRVRGPSDGYTF	TGTGCCAGCTCACCCCGGGTGCGGGGGCCCTCTGATGGCTACACCTTC
.	TRBJ2-2	TRBV2	TRBD1	CASRSTGTGELFF	TGTGCCAGCAGATCGACAGGGACCGGGGAGCTGTTTTTT
.	TRBJ2-3	TRBV27	.	CASSPLESTDTQYF	TGTGCCAGCAGCCCACTAGAAAGCACAGATACGCAGTATTTT
.	TRBJ2-5	TRBV27	.	CASSFGGHQETQYF	TGTGCCAGCAGTTTTGGGGGCCATCAAGAGACCCAGTACTTC
.	TRBJ1-6	TRBV5-6	.	CASSPTGFSSYNSPLHF	TGTGCCAGCAGCCCGACAGGTTTTAGCTCCTATAATTCACCCCTCCACTTT
.	TRBJ1-1	TRBV9	.	CASRRSGVANTEAFF	TGTGCCAGCCGTCGGTCCGGGGTTGCGAACACTGAAGCTTTCTTT
.	TRBJ1-2	TRBV11-2	TRBD1	CASSFDGTVFYGYTF	TGTGCCAGCAGCTTTGACGGGACAGTCTTCTATGGCTACACCTTC
.	TRBJ2-1	TRBV7-8	TRBD2	CASSLSSGGANEQFF	TGTGCCAGCAGCCTGTCTAGCGGGGGGGCCAATGAGCAGTTCTTC
.	TRBJ1-6	TRBV7-9	.	CASSLNLGRSMEFSPLHF	TGTGCCAGCAGCTTAAACTTGGGCAGGTCTATGGAATTCTCACCCCTCCACTTT
.	TRBJ2-2	TRBV28	TRBD2	CASSPSGANTGELFF	TGTGCCAGCAGTCCGAGCGGGGCGAACACCGGGGAGCTGTTTTTT
.	TRBJ1-2	TRBV14	.	CASSLPGYYGYTF	TGTGCCAGCAGCCTGCCAGGGTACTATGGCTACACCTTC
.	TRBJ2-5	TRBV5-1	.	CASAVSGASETQYF	TGCGCCAGCGCCGTCTCAGGGGCGAGTGAGACCCAGTACTTC
.	TRBJ1-1	TRBV6-6	.	CASSFRAARSTEAFF	TGTGCCAGCAGTTTTCGAGCGGCTCGGAGCACTGAAGCTTTCTTT
.	TRBJ2-7	TRBV25-1	.	CASSEDRGRYEQYF	TGTGCCAGCAGTGAGGATCGGGGGAGGTACGAGCAGTACTTC
few	TRBJ2-7	TRBV4-3	TRBD1	CASSPTTGGRNEQYF	TGCGCCAGCAGCCCAACGACAGGGGGTAGGAACGAGCAGTACTTC
once	TRBJ2-3	TRBV4-1	.	CASSQEPSRFPDTQYF	TGCGCCAGCAGCCAAGAGCCTAGTAGGTTCCCGGATACGCAGTATTTT
.	TRBJ2-7	TRBV10-3	TRBD1	CATTDGTGVYEQYF	TGTGCCACCACGGACGGGACAGGGGTCTACGAGCAGTACTTC
.	TRBJ2-1	TRBV5-1	.	CASSLRTGDEQFF	TGCGCCAGCAGCTTGCGTACCGGGGATGAGCAGTTCTTC
.	TRBJ2-7	TRBV7-9	TRBD1	CASTDDRGTYEQYF	TGTGCCAGCACCGACGACAGGGGCACCTACGAGCAGTACTTC
once	TRBJ2-3	TRBV25-1	.	CASSDRYRTDTQYF	TGTGCCAGCAGCGACCGATACAGGACAGATACGCAGTATTTT
.	TRBJ2-7	TRBV2	TRBD1	CASRFNRGEQYF	TGTGCCAGCAGATTTAACAGGGGGGAGCAGTACTTC
.	TRBJ1-4	TRBV6-1	TRBD1	CASRRDRVNEKLFF	TGTGCCAGCAGGCGCGACAGGGTTAATGAAAAACTGTTTTTT
.	TRBJ1-2	TRBV13	.	CASSLNSLYGYTF	TGTGCCAGCAGCCTAAACAGCCTGTATGGCTACACCTTC
.	TRBJ1-1	TRBV28	.	CASSLLGGPNTEAFF	TGTGCCAGCAGTTTACTGGGGGGACCGAACACTGAAGCTTTCTTT
.	TRBJ2-3	TRBV18	.	CASSPLGSTDTQYF	TGTGCCAGCTCACCACTGGGCAGCACAGATACGCAGTATTTT
.	TRBJ2-3	TRBV5-1	TRBD2	CASSSISGLAGPADTQYF	TGCGCCAGCAGCTCGATCTCGGGACTAGCGGGGCCAGCAGATACGCAGTATTTT
.	TRBJ2-7	TRBV10-2	.	CASTQRDNRAYEQYF	TGCGCCAGCACTCAGAGGGACAACAGAGCCTACGAGCAGTACTTC
.	TRBJ1-1	TRBV28	TRBD1	CASSLYPGTGEAFF	TGTGCCAGCAGTTTATACCCCGGGACAGGTGAAGCTTTCTTT
.	TRBJ1-3	TRBV28	.	CASSLGYYLGNTIYF	TGTGCCAGCAGCCTAGGATACTACCTTGGAAACACCATATATTTT
.	TRBJ2-5	TRBV7-2	TRBD2	CASSYSGGLETQYF	TGTGCCAGCAGCTACAGCGGGGGGCTAGAGACCCAGTACTTC
.	TRBJ1-2	TRBV28	TRBD1	CASSRPDRVGYTF	TGTGCCAGCAGTCGACCCGACAGGGTTGGCTACACCTTC
few	TRBJ2-7	TRBV19	TRBD1	CASAGGYEQYF	TGTGCCAGTGCAGGGGGTTACGAGCAGTACTTC
once	TRBJ1-5	TRBV4-3	TRBD1	CASSQDPTGPNQPQHF	TGCGCCAGCAGCCAAGATCCGACAGGGCCCAATCAGCCCCAGCATTTT
.	TRBJ2-7	TRBV2	TRBD1	CASSIEGTGSYEQYF	TGTGCCAGCAGCATAGAGGGGACAGGGTCCTACGAGCAGTACTTC
.	TRBJ1-2	TRBV19	.	CASSTNGLLPGGYTF	TGTGCCAGTAGTACCAACGGACTCCTCCCTGGTGGCTACACCTTC
.	TRBJ2-1	TRBV27	TRBD2	CASSLLAGYNEQFF	TGTGCCAGCAGTCTACTAGCGGGTTACAATGAGCAGTTCTTC
.	TRBJ2-7	TRBV5-8	.	CASSLAGVYEQYF	TGTGCCAGCAGCTTGGCAGGGGTGTACGAGCAGTACTTC
.	TRBJ2-1	TRBV5-1	.	CASSPRQVSYNEQFF	TGCGCCAGCAGCCCACGACAGGTCTCCTACAATGAGCAGTTCTTC
few	TRBJ1-4	TRBV6-1	.	CASSEDLRFYAGKLFF	TGTGCCAGCAGTGAAGACTTGAGGTTTTATGCGGGAAAACTGTTTTTT
.	TRBJ1-6	TRBV19	TRBD1	CASSIKGQEHSPLHF	TGTGCCAGTAGTATAAAAGGACAGGAACATTCACCCCTCCACTTT
.	TRBJ2-4	TRBV7-6	.	CASSSGLNSIQYF	TGTGCCAGCAGCTCGGGACTTAATAGCATTCAGTACTTC
.	TRBJ2-7	TRBV5-5	TRBD1	CASSSTGGTFYEQYF	TGTGCCAGCAGCTCGACAGGGGGTACTTTCTACGAGCAGTACTTC
.	TRBJ1-5	TRBV19	TRBD1	CASSRTGNREQPQHF	TGTGCCAGTAGTCGGACAGGGAATCGGGAACAGCCCCAGCATTTT
once	TRBJ2-7	TRBV7-2	.	CASSLTRGPYEQYF	TGTGCCAGCAGCTTAACCAGGGGCCCCTACGAGCAGTACTTC
.	TRBJ2-7	TRBV28	TRBD1	CASRLGQGSSYEQYF	TGTGCCAGCAGACTGGGACAGGGCAGCTCCTACGAGCAGTACTTC